This paragraph covers one T cell receptor beta chain sequence. Its antigen remains unidentified. The data originate from a study of T cells after yellow fever vaccination. Germline V lookup: CDR1 MNHNY, CDR2 SVGAGI (reference sequence). The CDR3 is 13 amino acids. Trimming removed 6 bases at V and 5 bases at J, with 11 bases between. MiXCR was run by TCRdb on the 5' RACE reads, yielding one entry per CDR3 protein. The table lists just over 300,000 distinct CDR3 sequences, 3% to 4.5% of them singletons. Broader study findings: On re-exposure, the response was weaker but peaked faster, at day 5 versus 15. Post-booster repertoires again held most primary-vaccination clones (approximately 96% CD4, just under 90% CD8). Across the CD4 and CD8 compartments, a small share of clonotypes was present in both. Highly abundant clonotypes carried over from the bulk population could end up in FACS-sorted repertoires as contaminants.

The V and J genes are TRBV6-6 and TRBJ1-5; TRBD1 is a possible D gene (5 bases). The sample was PBMCs, taken on the day of the yellow fever booster vaccination. This sequence originates from a man in his late teens or twenties who received the YFV17D yellow fever vaccine. The CDR3 reads CASRARGDQPQHF. The DNA for the CDR3 is TGTGCCAGCAGGGCAAGGGGCGATCAGCCCCAGCATTTT.